This TCR beta chain came from a study of shared clonotypes between healthy human individuals. Study overall: Three plates each covered CD4 naive and memory; CD8 naive two, CD8 memory one.

In the case of this clone: Its antigen is unknown.

CD4+ cell separation produced CD45RA+ naive and CD45RA-negative memory subsets. Study-wide results and caveats: Clonotype sharing among donors was thought likely to change with sequencing depth.

This was a deep-level run. TCRdb keeps only in-frame clones here, not all; method: immunoSEQ multiplex PCR. The table records under 1,100,000 clones, approximately 80% of them present only once. Looked up from germline, CDR1 is SGHDT and CDR2 is YYEEEE. Trimming took off 0 bases at V and 2 bases at J, with 10 bases between the two ends. The CDR3 spans 15 residues. The V call is TRBV5-6, the J call TRBJ2-3; D not certain. Specimen: memory CD4+ T cells from PBMCs. Indicated subset: CD45RA-negative fraction. This TCR came from a man between 18 and 29 years old in good health. Some clones in this sample may be carry-over from other donors' samples. The DNA of the CDR3 is TGTGCCAGCAGCTTGGGGGTTACCTACACAGATACGCAGTATTTT. The encoded protein is CASSLGVTYTDTQYF.